These 19 T cell receptor beta chains were sequenced from one sample in a study of cytomegalovirus exposure and HLA in healthy donors. Amplification used 60 Vbeta primers and 13 Jbeta primers. Repertoires were generated with immunoSEQ multiplex PCR, while TCRdb's copy carries only in-frame clones and drops some. The sample comprises 100,000 to 150,000 clones, roughly 84% of which are singletons, and 0.95% to 1.5% rests with the top ten. Sequencing was done on a sample of PBMCs. These receptors all come from a girl aged 2-9 years in good health and CMV-seronegative.

V usage is TRBV29-1 and J usage is TRBJ2-7; TRBD1 matches 12 bases. The CDR3 sequence is 14 residues long. V was pared by 6 bases and J by 6 bases, with 9 bases of the junction left unmatched. CDR1 is SQVTM, CDR2 ANQGSEA, per germline. As DNA, the CDR3 is TGCAGCGTCCACACCGGGACAGGGGGCTTCGAGCAGTACTTC. Amino acids: CSVHTGTGGFEQYF.

The J gene is TRBJ1-2, the V gene TRBV6-6, with D unclear. CDR3 length: 12 residues. Germline V gives CDR1 MNHNY, CDR2 SVGAGI (reference sequence). With 6 bases removed from V and 12 bases from J, the gap between germline ends came to 17 bases. The CDR3 is CASRDPMGSHTF. CDR3 nucleotide sequence: TGTGCCAGCAGAGACCCGATGGGCTCTCACACCTTC.

The chain couples TRBV19 to TRBJ2-1; 8 nucleotides align to TRBD2. This CDR3 is 17 amino acids long. Looked up from germline, CDR1 is LNHDA and CDR2 is SQIVND (reference sequence). V was pared by 5 bases and J by 2 bases, with 11 bases of the junction left unmatched. The CDR3 here is CASSRGAGGLAYNEQFF. The CDR3 region has the DNA TGTGCCAGTAGTCGGGGGGCGGGAGGCCTCGCCTACAATGAGCAGTTCTTC.

This clone was counted a single time. CDR3 nucleotide sequence: TGCACCAGCAGCCAAAACAATCCCGACAGGGGGCCCCCCAATCAGCCCCAGCATTTT. Its translation: CTSSQNNPDRGPPNQPQHF. V usage is TRBV1 and J usage is TRBJ1-5; the DNA was not compared with TRBD1, the D call given in the table. TRBV1 is a pseudogene segment. The CDR3 has 19 residues.

This chain joins TRBV25-1 and TRBJ1-1, with TRBD1 as a possible D gene (5 bases). CDR3 length: 15 amino acids. CDR1 MGHDK and CDR2 SYGVNS come from the germline V gene. V shed 0 bases and J shed 5 bases, with 13 bases lying between them. CDR3 nucleotide sequence: TGTGCCAGCAGTGAATATGCGGGGGTTCGGACTGAAGCTTTCTTT. Protein product: CASSEYAGVRTEAFF.

V gene TRBV28 combines with J gene TRBJ1-3, with TRBD1 matching 8 bases. The CDR3 totals 19 residues. J gave up 0 bases and V 5 bases, and 15 bases lay outside the gene matches. Germline-derived CDR1 and CDR2 are MDHEN and SYDVKM. This CDR3 is CASSPKGQVPKLSGNTIYF. The CDR3 DNA sequence: TGTGCCAGCAGTCCAAAGGGACAGGTGCCCAAACTCTCTGGAAACACCATATATTTT.

The chain uses TRBV30 and TRBJ1-1, with D maybe TRBD1 (6 bases). V was shortened by 8 bases and J by 1 base, with 14 bases between the two germline ends. Germline V lookup: CDR1 GTSNPN, CDR2 SVGIG (reference sequence). This CDR3 has 13 amino acids. The CDR3 spells CAGHRDTNTEAFF. DNA for the CDR3: TGTGCCGGCCACCGGGACACGAACACTGAAGCTTTCTTT.

Details on this clone: A read error may account for a junction end that differs from germline. The chain employs TRBV7-7 and TRBJ1-3; 7 bases are a match to TRBD1. The length of the CDR3 is 18 residues. CDR1 and CDR2 from the germline V gene are SSHAT and FNYEAQ (reference sequence). The CDR3 sequence: CASSLEGPTGSSGNTIYF. Here the CDR3 DNA reads TGTGCTAGCAGCTTAGAGGGTCCGACAGGGTCCTCTGGAAACACCATATATTTT.

This chain connects TRBV7-8 to TRBJ2-7, with D perhaps TRBD1 (5 bases). CDR3 length: 13 residues. Trimming left V 2 bases short and J 6 bases short, with 11 bases between. CDR1 and CDR2 from the germline V gene are SGHVS and FQNEAQ. CDR3 loop: CASSLKTGGEQYF. CDR3 in DNA: TGTGCCAGCAGCTTAAAAACAGGTGGCGAGCAGTACTTC.

The V and J genes are TRBV7-6 and TRBJ2-1, with D possibly TRBD1 on 5 matching bases. The CDR3 contains 14 residues. The germline V gene encodes CDR1 SGHVS and CDR2 FNYEAQ. V was shortened by 2 bases and J by 5 bases, with 10 bases between the two germline ends. For the CDR3, the DNA is TGTGCCAGCAGCTTACAGGGTTCCCACAATGAGCAGTTCTTC. Amino acids: CASSLQGSHNEQFF.

This clone was seen a few times. This chain joins TRBV5-1 and TRBJ1-1, with 7 positions matching TRBD1. The junction had 5 bases not matched to a gene; V was cut back by 0 bases and J by 3 bases. CDR1 and CDR2 (germline): SGHRS, YFSETQ. There are 15 residues in the CDR3. The CDR3 sequence is CASSLDRGADTEAFF. DNA of the CDR3: TGCGCCAGCAGCTTGGACAGGGGAGCTGACACTGAAGCTTTCTTT.

The sample holds a few counts of this clone. This chain links TRBV6-6 with TRBJ1-1; D unresolved. V lost 6 bases and J 0 bases, leaving 17 bases between the germline ends. The CDR3 sequence is 16 residues long. Germline CDR1 reads MNHNY; CDR2 reads SVGAGI (reference sequence). The CDR3 spells CASRSSQASLNTEAFF. The CDR3 coding sequence is TGTGCCAGCAGATCAAGTCAGGCTAGCCTGAACACTGAAGCTTTCTTT.

The J gene is TRBJ2-7, the V gene TRBV5-1; TRBD1 matches 7 bases. Germline CDR1 SGHRS, CDR2 YFSETQ. The ends lost 2 bases at V and 1 base at J; junction bases unmatched: 18. The CDR3 loop spans 19 amino acids. CDR3 sequence (DNA): TGCGCCAGCAGCTTTAACCCGAACATCAGGGGGAGAGCGTCCTACGAGCAGTACTTC. Its translation: CASSFNPNIRGRASYEQYF.

This chain connects TRBV5-1 to TRBJ1-2; 8 positions match TRBD1. V was clipped by 4 bases and J by 3 bases; unmatched bases: 11. Germline V CDR1 and CDR2: SGHRS, YFSETQ. The CDR3 extends over 16 amino acids. CDR3: CASSKETLTGDYGYTF. DNA for the CDR3: TGCGCCAGCAGCAAAGAAACACTGACAGGGGACTATGGCTACACCTTC.

This sequence joins TRBV5-1 and TRBJ2-7; 9 bases align to TRBD1. The V and J ends lost 4 bases and 0 bases, in that order; junction bases with no gene match: 5. Looked up from germline, CDR1 is SGHRS and CDR2 is YFSETQ. The CDR3 runs 15 residues. The CDR3 region has the DNA TGCGCCAGCAGCATGAACAGGGGGCCCTCCTACGAGCAGTACTTC. Translating it yields CASSMNRGPSYEQYF.

The chain uses TRBV30 and TRBJ1-4, with D possibly TRBD1 on 5 matching bases. Germline CDR1 and CDR2: GTSNPN and SVGIG (reference sequence). The CDR3 is 13 amino acids. V was pared by 2 bases and J by 5 bases, with 9 bases between. The CDR3 DNA reads as TGTGCCTGGAGTTTAGGACAAAATGAAAAACTGTTTTTT. This gives the protein CAWSLGQNEKLFF.

The rearrangement links TRBV9 to TRBJ2-1, with 7 bases matching TRBD2. V trimming: 3 bases; J trimming: 9 bases; junction bases outside the gene matches: 18. The germline V gene encodes CDR1 SGDLS and CDR2 YYNGEE. This CDR3 has 17 amino acids. The CDR3 spells CASSAAGVAGVSGEQFF. As DNA, the CDR3 is TGTGCCAGCAGCGCAGCCGGGGTCGCGGGAGTGTCGGGTGAGCAGTTCTTC.

This clone was picked up one time. The CDR3 nucleotides are TGTGCCATCAGTCCTAGCGGGGGGCAGTCTCTCATTCAGTACTTC. This gives the protein CAISPSGGQSLIQYF. The chain joins TRBV10-3 to TRBJ2-4; 11 bases agree with TRBD2. This CDR3 comprises 15 residues. V lost 5 bases, J lost 9 bases, and 9 bases stayed unmatched. Germline V gene lookup returns CDR1 ENHRY and CDR2 SYGVKD.

The V call is TRBV4-2, the J call TRBJ2-7, with D unresolved. The CDR3 is 16 residues long. The germline V gene has CDR1 LGHNA and CDR2 YNFKEQ. Trimming pared 0 bases from V and 2 bases from J, leaving 14 bases between. CDR3 bases: TGTGCCAGCAGCCAAGATCAAACAGCCCGAACCTACGAGCAGTACTTC. This sequence encodes CASSQDQTARTYEQYF.